The 20 T cell receptor beta chains presented below share a single source sample, sequenced in a study of esophageal squamous cell carcinoma under preoperative chemotherapy. Time point reported: before preoperative PTX-NDP chemotherapy. MiXCR, run by TCRdb on the PCR reads, gives a single entry per CDR3 protein. The sample has over 15,000 distinct CDR3 sequences, roughly half seen once; the top ten hold around 30%. Sample acquisition took place from a patient given preoperative chemotherapy. These receptor sequences come from a human donor with esophageal squamous cell carcinoma. The donor label of this sample is uncertain.

The CDR3 DNA reads TGCGCCAGCAGCTTGAGGGATAGTAGGGGGGGTGAGCAGTTCTTC. It specifies CASSLRDSRGGEQFF. The chain is built from TRBV5-1 and TRBJ2-1, with D possibly being TRBD2 (7 bases). V was pared by 1 base and J by 9 bases, with 17 bases between. The CDR3 runs 15 residues. Germline V lookup: CDR1 SGHRS, CDR2 YFSETQ.

The sample holds a few counts of this clonotype. The chain links TRBV7-8 to TRBJ2-3; the match to TRBD2 covers 8 bases. The CDR3 sequence is 14 residues long. Germline loops: CDR1 SGHVS, CDR2 FQNEAQ. Unmatched junction bases numbered 4, after V lost 0 bases and J lost 8 bases. This CDR3 reads CASSLAEAGGTQYF. The CDR3 DNA sequence: TGTGCCAGCAGCTTAGCTGAGGCGGGAGGTACGCAGTATTTT.

The chain couples TRBV7-3 to TRBJ2-6; D not certain. Per germline, CDR1 SGHTA and CDR2 FQGTGA. This CDR3 is 14 amino acids long. V was shortened by 2 bases and J by 5 bases, with 7 bases between the two germline ends. CDR3 nucleotides: TGTGCCAGCAGCTTATCCAATAGGGCCAACGTCCTGACTTTC. This encodes CASSLSNRANVLTF.

The chain couples TRBV15 to TRBJ2-7; 7 nucleotides line up with TRBD1. Unmatched junction bases numbered 14, after V lost 0 bases and J lost 3 bases. The germline V gene has CDR1 LNHNV and CDR2 YYDKDF (reference sequence). The CDR3 runs to 18 residues. The CDR3 loop is CATSRDRGLRTGFYEQYF. The CDR3 DNA reads as TGTGCCACCAGCAGAGATCGTGGGCTAAGGACAGGATTCTACGAGCAGTACTTC.

The rearrangement joins TRBV7-2 to TRBJ1-2, with D hard to call. Germline CDR1 and CDR2: SGHTA and FQGNSA. V was shortened by 1 base and J by 4 bases, with 13 bases between the two germline ends. This CDR3 has 15 amino acids. In nucleotides, the CDR3 is TGTGCCAGCAGCTTAGGTGGATCAGGTCTCTATGGCTACACCTTC. Its translation is CASSLGGSGLYGYTF. Combining the CDR3 with reference TRBV7-2 and TRBJ1-2 gives the whole variable domain GAGVSQSPSNKVTEKGKDVELRCDPISGHTALYWYRQSLGQGLEFLIYFQGNSAPDKSGLPSDRFSAERTGGSVSTLTIQRTQQEDSAVYLCASSLGGSGLYGYTFGSGTRLTVV.

The chain carries TRBV7-8 and TRBJ2-1; D is perhaps TRBD2 (5 bases). V lost 1 base and J 3 bases, leaving 13 bases between the germline ends. Germline CDR1 reads SGHVS; CDR2 reads FQNEAQ. The CDR3 loop spans 16 amino acids. The DNA of the CDR3 is TGTGCCAGCAGCTTAGAGGACTCTTCGGGCTACAATGAGCAGTTCTTC. As protein: CASSLEDSSGYNEQFF.

In this sample, this clonotype turned up a few times. This sequence joins TRBV7-8 and TRBJ2-7; D is undetermined. Deletions cut 6 bases from V and 0 bases from J, with 15 bases between. This CDR3 has 15 amino acids. Germline V gene lookup returns CDR1 SGHVS and CDR2 FQNEAQ. DNA for the CDR3: TGTGCCAGCAGTCCCTTATCGGTCAGCTCCTACGAGCAGTACTTC. It yields the protein CASSPLSVSSYEQYF.

The chain uses TRBV6-1 and TRBJ2-3; D may match TRBD1 or TRBD2 (6 bases each). Per germline, CDR1 MNHNS and CDR2 SASEGT. This CDR3 has 14 residues. V was trimmed by 8 bases and J by 4 bases, leaving 16 bases between them. In DNA, the CDR3 is TGTGCCAGCTCCGAGGGGGGCATAGCAGATACGCAGTATTTT. Its protein is CASSEGGIADTQYF.

This clonotype has a handful of counts. V gene TRBV4-1 combines with J gene TRBJ1-1, with 7 bases that match TRBD1. There are 14 residues in the CDR3. Germline assignment: CDR1 MGHRA and CDR2 YSYEKL. Trimming cost V 10 bases and J 1 base; bases outside gene matches: 9. The CDR3 bases are TGCGCCACAACCTTTCAGGGGGGGAACACTGAAGCTTTCTTT. This codes for CATTFQGGNTEAFF.

The V call is TRBV6-1, the J call TRBJ2-5; 9 bases line up with TRBD2. Germline-derived CDR1 and CDR2 are MNHNS and SASEGT. V trimming: 1 base; J trimming: 4 bases; junction bases outside the gene matches: 4. The CDR3 consists of 15 residues. CDR3 loop: CASSEDAGGPETQYF. CDR3 DNA: TGTGCCAGCAGTGAAGACGCGGGAGGGCCAGAGACCCAGTACTTC.

Note on this clonotype: Possible read error: a much larger clone is one base away. V and J are TRBV7-2 and TRBJ2-1, with D unresolved. The CDR3 extends over 11 amino acids. CDR1 is SGHTA, CDR2 FQGNSA, per germline. Trimming shortened V by 3 bases and J by 13 bases, and 10 bases separated the two germline ends. This CDR3 reads CASSFQETQFF. The CDR3 DNA follows: TGTGCCAGCAGCTTCCAAGAGACCCAGTTCTTC.

Regarding this clonotype: A junction end diverges from the germline sequence, so it may reflect a read error. The V gene is TRBV6-1, the J gene TRBJ2-5, with 7 bases that match TRBD1. Germline-derived CDR1 and CDR2 are MNHNS and SASEGT. This CDR3 has 15 residues. CDR3 loop: CASSELNGQEDTQYF. The CDR3 DNA follows: TGTGCCAGCAGTGAATTGAATGGACAGGAAGATACCCAGTACTTC.

The rearrangement uses TRBV6-1 and TRBJ2-5; perhaps TRBD2 as D (6 bases). The CDR3 covers 15 residues. In germline, CDR1 is MNHNS, CDR2 SASEGT. The V gene lost 1 base and the J gene lost 5 bases, with 14 bases spanning the gap. The chain's CDR3 is CASSEGGGREETQYF. CDR3 in DNA: TGTGCCAGCAGTGAAGGAGGAGGGAGAGAGGAGACCCAGTACTTC.

This clonotype is classed as medium-sized. V is TRBV6-5 and J is TRBJ2-5; 8 bases align to TRBD2. CDR1 is MNHEY and CDR2 is SVGAGI in the germline V gene. The trim removed 2 bases at V and 4 bases at J, leaving 3 bases unmatched. The CDR3 is 14 amino acids. The CDR3 DNA reads as TGTGCCAGCAGTTACCGGCTAGCGGGAGAGACCCAGTACTTC. The encoded protein is CASSYRLAGETQYF.

This clonotype was detected only a few times. The CDR3 DNA is TGTGCCAGTCGTTGGACTAGCGGGACCGGGGGAGAGACCCAGTACTTC. Translating gives CASRWTSGTGGETQYF. The gene calls are TRBV19 and TRBJ2-5; TRBD2 agrees at 12 bases. The CDR3 contains 16 residues. Germline V lookup: CDR1 LNHDA, CDR2 SQIVND (reference sequence). With V trimmed by 8 bases and J by 4 bases, 11 bases remained unmatched.

CDR3 in amino acids: CATVSGFHTGELFF. The CDR3 DNA reads as TGTGCCACCGTTAGCGGTTTTCACACCGGGGAGCTGTTTTTT. The chain combines TRBV28 with TRBJ2-2; D is possibly TRBD2 (6 bases). V lost 10 bases, J lost 3 bases, and 15 bases lay in between. Germline V CDR1 and CDR2: MDHEN, SYDVKM. This CDR3 is built from 14 residues.

This clonotype has more than one count but fewer than ten. The gene calls are TRBV25-1 and TRBJ1-2; unclear D gene. Germline assignment: CDR1 MGHDK and CDR2 SYGVNS. This CDR3 region has 14 residues. V was trimmed by 4 bases and J by 6 bases, leaving 15 bases between them. CDR3 in DNA: TGTGCCAGCAGTGGGGTGGGTGCTTTTAATGGCTACACCTTC. Its protein product is CASSGVGAFNGYTF.

Only a few counts were recorded for this clonotype. This chain links TRBV7-3 with TRBJ2-1; no firm D call. CDR1 and CDR2 (germline): SGHTA, FQGTGA. The CDR3 is 16 amino acids. V dropped 0 bases and J dropped 1 base, with 10 bases sitting between them. CDR3 nucleotides: TGTGCCAGCAGCTTAACGCGTGTTAGTTCCTACAATGAGCAGTTCTTC. Translating gives CASSLTRVSSYNEQFF.

This clonotype was observed a handful of times. V is TRBV7-3 and J is TRBJ2-1; the D is unclear. The V gene lost 4 bases and the J gene lost 2 bases, with 12 bases spanning the gap. The length of the CDR3 is 15 residues. Germline-derived CDR1 and CDR2 are SGHTA and FQGTGA. Written as DNA, the CDR3 is TGTGCCAGCAGCTCCCGGCGTCAGCCCTACAATGAGCAGTTCTTC. This encodes CASSSRRQPYNEQFF.

Notes on this clonotype: The germline gene is not matched at one end of the junction; a read error may be the cause. V gene TRBV7-8 combines with J gene TRBJ2-3; 14 bases match TRBD2. There are 22 residues in the CDR3. Germline lookup yields CDR1 SGHVS and CDR2 FQNEAQ. This chain's CDR3 is CASTGGLAGAAVGLSATDTQYF. The CDR3 nucleotides are TGTGCCAGCACAGGGGGACTAGCGGGAGCCGCCGTGGGGCTGTCTGCCACAGACACTCAGTACTTT.